Given below is one T cell receptor beta chain in context. Its cognate antigen is unknown. This specimen belongs to a study of radiotherapy plus CTLA-4 blockade in lung cancer. Whole-study context: Of the patients, about 20% showed objective responses and roughly 30% attained disease control. Findings and limits, study-wide: Early blood T cell clone dynamics, with interferon-beta, were reported to best predict response. Radiotherapy with ipilimumab was followed by blood expansion of tumor-derived clones.

Method: immunoSEQ multiplex PCR; TCRdb's copy keeps in-frame clones and lacks some. The data show roughly 97,000 clones, with roughly 74% seen just once and about 3% held by the top ten. The V and J ends lost 3 bases and 5 bases respectively, with 4 bases between them. This CDR3 is 11 amino acids long. Germline V CDR1 and CDR2: SNHLY, FYNNEI. Enrolled patients, whose metastatic non-small-cell lung cancer was chemo-refractory, received focal radiation plus CTLA-4 blockade with ipilimumab. The V call is TRBV2, the J call TRBJ2-5; D unclear. This receptor was taken from a human donor with non-small cell lung cancer who had a partial response to radiotherapy plus ipilimumab. Some clones in this sample may be carry-over from other donors' samples. Sequences were derived from peripheral blood, sampled from a patient treated with radiotherapy plus ipilimumab. The CDR3 loop reads CASSEEETQYF. The CDR3 DNA is TGTGCCAGCAGTGAGGAGGAGACCCAGTACTTC.